These T cell receptor beta chains were read from a single sample in a study of regulatory T cells in long-lasting Graves disease. TCRdb redid the calling of the multiplex PCR reads with MiXCR, one entry per CDR3 protein. This sample has around 450,000 distinct CDR3 sequences; about 15% occur once, and the top ten carry over 7%. These data also formed part of another study, on T cells in Graves' hyperthyroidism and ophthalmopathy.

Material: peripheral blood mononuclear cells (PBMCs), obtained at new diagnosis, from a patient treated with antithyroid drugs. The receptors shown here come from a woman in her 40s with Graves disease. The conserved cysteine and the conserved F or W are not part of the CDR3 here.

CDR3 protein,J gene,V gene
ASSLGQGMNEQF,TRBJ2-1,TRBV7-8
ASSLRLNQPQH,TRBJ1-5,TRBV13
ATSRGLAGGWTGELF,TRBJ2-2,TRBV15
ASSQGSSGIYEQY,TRBJ2-7,TRBV4-3
ASSHIQGLASNEQF,TRBJ2-1,TRBV5-6
ASSYTGLSNQPQH,TRBJ1-5,TRBV6-5
ASSPQGGFTYEQY,TRBJ2-7,TRBV9
SAGHPGQDSNEQF,TRBJ2-1,TRBV20-1
AWSVDPSSYNEQF,TRBJ2-1,TRBV30
ASRGQGYNYNSPLH,TRBJ1-6,TRBV19
ASWGTSGRGNEQF,TRBJ2-1,TRBV28
ASSPPGAGVRYEQF,.,TRBV28
ASSPVRTGNNEQF,TRBJ2-1,TRBV7-9
ASSPSGTDSYNEQF,TRBJ2-1,TRBV18